The 9 T cell receptor beta chains presented below share a single source sample, sequenced in a study of CD8+CD57+ T cells in acquired aplastic anemia. It was genomic DNA that served as the template for profiling TCR beta VDJ and CDR3. A single record per CDR3 protein comes from TCRdb applying MiXCR to the reads. The repertoire holds 110,000 or so distinct CDR3 sequences, with 45% to 60% as singletons. Patients chosen for sequencing had shown CD8+CD57+ cell expansion by flow cytometry. The source material was sorted CD4+, CD8+, or CD8+CD57+ T cells (not recorded which) from PBMCs. The receptors stem from a human donor with aplastic anemia.

The CDR3 reads CATSGSRDIETQYF. The CDR3 coding sequence is TGTGCCACCAGCGGCTCCAGGGATATAGAGACCCAGTACTTC. The V and J genes are TRBV24-1 and TRBJ2-5; TRBD1 is a possible D gene (5 bases). The CDR3 length is 14 residues. The germline gives CDR1 KGHDR, CDR2 SFDVKD. The V end was cut by 7 bases, the J end by 4 bases, with 15 bases between.

This sequence joins TRBV4-1 and TRBJ1-5, with a possible D match to TRBD1 (5 bases). The CDR3 spans 15 residues. Germline V gene data show CDR1 as MGHRA and CDR2 as YSYEKL. Trimming removed 5 bases at V and 3 bases at J, with 14 bases between. CDR3 sequence: CASSIRDGLNQPQHF. DNA of the CDR3: TGCGCCAGCAGCATCCGGGACGGGCTCAATCAGCCCCAGCATTTT.

The chain carries TRBV24-1 and TRBJ2-5; D uncertain. This CDR3 is 13 amino acids long. CDR1 and CDR2 from the germline V gene are KGHDR and SFDVKD. V lost 4 bases, J lost 4 bases, and 9 bases lay in between. CDR3 loop: CATSDNTGETQYF. CDR3 nucleotide sequence: TGTGCCACCAGTGACAATACCGGAGAGACCCAGTACTTC.

This sequence joins TRBV2 and TRBJ2-6; D is unclear. Germline assignment: CDR1 SNHLY and CDR2 FYNNEI. This CDR3 comprises 15 residues. Trimming took off 0 bases at V and 4 bases at J, with 7 bases between the two ends. The CDR3 here is CASSEAETGANVLTF. The CDR3 DNA sequence: TGTGCCAGCAGTGAAGCAGAGACCGGGGCCAACGTCCTGACTTTC.

The chain couples TRBV9 to TRBJ2-5; 7 nucleotides line up with TRBD1. CDR1 is SGDLS and CDR2 is YYNGEE in the germline V gene. The CDR3 contains 15 residues. V dropped 4 bases and J dropped 4; count of bases not matched to a gene: 10. The CDR3 coding sequence is TGTGCCAGCAGCCATAGCAGGGGGATCGCAGAGACCCAGTACTTC. Its translation is CASSHSRGIAETQYF.

This rearrangement joins TRBV15 to TRBJ2-1, with D possibly being TRBD2 (5 bases). CDR1 is LNHNV and CDR2 is YYDKDF in the germline V gene (reference sequence). Trimming cost V 0 bases and J 9 bases, with 9 bases left between them. The CDR3 is 13 amino acids. CDR3 loop: CATSRDLGSEQFF. CDR3 nucleotide sequence: TGTGCCACCAGCAGAGATCTGGGGAGTGAGCAGTTCTTC.

V and J are TRBV15 and TRBJ2-5; 9 bases map to TRBD2. The germline V gene encodes CDR1 LNHNV and CDR2 YYDKDF (reference sequence). The V gene end was trimmed by 5 bases and the J gene end by 1 base; junction bases not matched to a gene: 5. The CDR3 has 15 residues. The CDR3 DNA follows: TGTGCCACCAGCGTCAGCGGGAGGCTCCAAGAGACCCAGTACTTC. Its translation: CATSVSGRLQETQYF.

This clonotype was detected a few times. The chain recombines TRBV15 with TRBJ2-5, with 9 bases identical to TRBD1. Germline values: CDR1 LNHNV, CDR2 YYDKDF (reference sequence). The V segment lost 8 bases and the J segment 4 bases; nucleotides outside the gene matches: 11. The CDR3 is 15 amino acids. DNA of the CDR3: TGTGCCACCGGATCCACGCGGACAGGGGCAGAGACCCAGTACTTC. Encoded protein: CATGSTRTGAETQYF.

This rearrangement joins TRBV7-8 to TRBJ2-5, with a weak D call TRBD1 (5 bases). The CDR3 is 12 residues long. Between the trimmed V and J ends, which lost 9 bases and 7 bases, there was a span of 15 bases. Germline V lookup: CDR1 SGHVS, CDR2 FQNEAQ. CDR3 amino acids: CASSRGYGTQYF. The CDR3 bases are TGTGCCAGTAGTAGGGGCTACGGGACCCAGTACTTC.